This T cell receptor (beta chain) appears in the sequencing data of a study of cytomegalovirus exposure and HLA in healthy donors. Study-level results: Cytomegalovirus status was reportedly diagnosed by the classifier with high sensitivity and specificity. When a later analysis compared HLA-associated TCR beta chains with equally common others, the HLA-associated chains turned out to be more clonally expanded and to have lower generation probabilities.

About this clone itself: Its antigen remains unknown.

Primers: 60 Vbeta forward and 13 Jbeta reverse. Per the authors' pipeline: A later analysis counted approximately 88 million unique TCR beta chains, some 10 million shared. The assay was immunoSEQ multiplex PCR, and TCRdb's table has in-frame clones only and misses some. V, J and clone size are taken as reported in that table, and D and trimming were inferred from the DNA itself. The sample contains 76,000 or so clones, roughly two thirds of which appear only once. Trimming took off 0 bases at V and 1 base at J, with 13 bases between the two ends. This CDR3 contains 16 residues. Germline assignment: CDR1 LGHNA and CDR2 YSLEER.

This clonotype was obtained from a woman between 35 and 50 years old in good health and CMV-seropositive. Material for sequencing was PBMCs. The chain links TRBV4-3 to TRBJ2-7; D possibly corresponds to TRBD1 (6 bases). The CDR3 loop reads CASSQDFRDTSYEQYF. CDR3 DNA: TGCGCCAGCAGCCAAGATTTCCGGGACACTTCCTACGAGCAGTACTTC.